These 18 T cell receptor beta chains share one sample of origin, sequenced in a study of blood T cell repertoires in COVID-19. Generated by immunoSEQ multiplex PCR, the TCRdb table keeps only in-frame clones and is missing some. The top ten clones hold 5% to 7% of a sample with some 270,000 clones, about 82% of them seen once. Material for sequencing was peripheral blood. The receptors were gathered from a woman of 80 years or more with COVID-19, enrolled during active disease.

The V call is TRBV2, the J call TRBJ2-1, with 9 bases that match TRBD1. V dropped 7 bases and J dropped 9; count of bases not matched to a gene: 7. Germline values: CDR1 SNHLY, CDR2 FYNNEI. The CDR3 length is 13 residues. CDR3 region: CASTGTGFGEQFF. CDR3 DNA: TGTGCCAGCACCGGGACAGGGTTCGGTGAGCAGTTCTTC.

This chain links TRBV5-1 with TRBJ2-7; the match to TRBD1 covers 8 bases. Germline-derived CDR1 and CDR2 are SGHRS and YFSETQ. V lost 2 bases to trimming and J lost 3 bases; unmatched junction nucleotides: 4. This CDR3 contains 14 residues. CDR3 in DNA: TGCGCCAGCAGCTTAACCAGGGGGCACTACGAGCAGTACTTC. Translated: CASSLTRGHYEQYF. Full variable domain (missing parts from reference TRBV5-1 and TRBJ2-7): KAGVTQTPRYLIKTRGQQVTLSCSPISGHRSVSWYQQTPGQGLQFLFEYFSETQRNKGNFPGRFSGRQFSNSRSEMNVSTLELGDSALYLCASSLTRGHYEQYFGPGTRLTVT.

The chain links TRBV28 to TRBJ1-5, with 9 bases aligning to TRBD1. The CDR3 contains 15 residues. Germline lookup yields CDR1 MDHEN and CDR2 SYDVKM. Trimming cost V 6 bases and J 6 bases; bases outside gene matches: 9. CDR3 sequence (DNA): TGTGCCAGCAGCCCTACAGGGACAGGGACTCAGCCCCAGCATTTT. It yields the protein CASSPTGTGTQPQHF.

With respect to this clone: The sample holds other DNA sequences that translate to the same CDR3. CDR3 loop: CASSPYSNQPQHF. Written as DNA, the CDR3 is TGTGCCAGCAGCCCCTATAGCAATCAGCCCCAGCATTTT. The V and J genes are TRBV7-9 and TRBJ1-5; no clear D. V shed 5 bases and J shed 0 bases, with 5 bases lying between them. CDR1 and CDR2 from the germline V gene are SEHNR and FQNEAQ (reference sequence). The CDR3 contains 13 residues.

This sequence joins TRBV5-1 and TRBJ1-4; the D gene is possibly TRBD1 (5 bases). Germline V lookup: CDR1 SGHRS, CDR2 YFSETQ. V lost 3 bases to trimming and J lost 7 bases, with 16 bases between them. The CDR3 contains 15 residues. The CDR3 DNA reads as TGCGCCAGCAGCTCCGGATGGGGGGAGAGTGAAAAACTGTTTTTT. Its protein is CASSSGWGESEKLFF.

This clone was recorded once. This sequence joins TRBV11-2 and TRBJ1-6, with a possible D match to TRBD1 (5 bases). The CDR3 is 16 residues long. CDR1 SGHAT and CDR2 FQNNGV come from the germline V gene. V was shortened by 0 bases and J by 7 bases, with 13 bases between the two germline ends. This CDR3 is CASSLEGQRSNSPLHF. The DNA for the CDR3 is TGTGCCAGCAGCTTAGAGGGGCAGAGGTCCAATTCACCCCTCCACTTT.

The rearrangement uses TRBV4-1 and TRBJ2-1; TRBD2 is a possible D gene (5 bases). Germline V gives CDR1 MGHRA, CDR2 YSYEKL. The length of the CDR3 is 15 residues. Deletions cut 2 bases from V and 4 bases from J, with 12 bases between. The CDR3 protein is CASSQPADTYNEQFF. CDR3 nucleotides: TGCGCCAGCAGCCAACCAGCGGATACTTACAATGAGCAGTTCTTC.

CDR3 DNA sequence: TGTGCCAGCAGCTTATCCAGCCTGTGGGCAGGGGGTAATAGCAATCAGCCCCAGCATTTT. Protein: CASSLSSLWAGGNSNQPQHF. The chain carries TRBV7-8 and TRBJ1-5; 7 nucleotides match TRBD1. Looked up from germline, CDR1 is SGHVS and CDR2 is FQNEAQ. The CDR3 covers 20 residues. J was trimmed by 0 bases and V by 2 bases; bases with no gene match: 16.

V usage is TRBV5-6 and J usage is TRBJ2-2; 10 bases line up with TRBD1. V was pared by 1 base and J by 4 bases, with 4 bases of the junction left unmatched. The germline gives CDR1 SGHDT, CDR2 YYEEEE. This CDR3 has 16 amino acids. For the CDR3, the DNA is TGTGCCAGCAGCTTGTATAGGACAGGGGGCACCGGGGAGCTGTTTTTT. It is translated as CASSLYRTGGTGELFF.

Notes on this clone: The junction differs from germline at one of its ends, possibly a read error. The same CDR3 can be traced to other DNA sequences in this sample. The CDR3 sequence is CASSWYRGETQYF. The CDR3 bases are TGTGCCAGTAGTTGGTACAGGGGAGAGACTCAGTACTTC. J is TRBJ2-5 and V is TRBV19, with 7 nucleotides matching TRBD1. The CDR3 is 13 residues long. The V gene's germline CDR1 is LNHDA and CDR2 SQIVND (reference sequence).

This clone has only one observation. The chain combines TRBV3-1 (or the pseudogene TRBV3-2) with TRBJ2-2; D is perhaps TRBD1 (6 bases). This CDR3 has 15 amino acids. The germline V gene encodes CDR1 LGHDT and CDR2 YNNKEL (reference sequence). V lost 6 bases and J lost 5, with 16 bases in between. The chain's CDR3 is CASSPGQRLTGELFF. CDR3 DNA sequence: TGTGCCAGCAGTCCGGGACAACGGTTAACCGGGGAGCTGTTTTTT.

The chain is built from TRBV6-5 and TRBJ1-5; D gene unclear. Germline-derived CDR1 and CDR2 are MNHEY and SVGAGI. The V end lost 3 bases, the J end lost 7 bases, and 10 bases lay between the germline ends. This CDR3 has 13 residues. The CDR3 reads CASSYSNGQPQHF. The CDR3 bases are TGTGCCAGCAGTTATTCCAACGGGCAGCCCCAGCATTTT.

This sequence joins TRBV10-1 and TRBJ1-1; perhaps TRBD1 as D (5 bases). The V gene's germline CDR1 is WNHNN and CDR2 SYGVQD (reference sequence). CDR3 length equals 13 residues. The V end was cut by 4 bases, the J end by 5 bases, with 11 bases between. CDR3 in amino acids: CASSGAGRTEAFF. For the CDR3, the DNA is TGCGCCAGCAGTGGTGCGGGGCGAACTGAAGCTTTCTTT.

Points on this clone: Other DNA sequences in this specimen translate into the identical CDR3. V gene TRBV3-1 (or the pseudogene TRBV3-2) combines with J gene TRBJ2-5, with TRBD2 matching over 9 bases. Germline loops: CDR1 LGHDT, CDR2 YNNKEL (reference sequence). The V gene end was trimmed by 0 bases and the J gene end by 0 bases; junction bases not matched to a gene: 2. This CDR3 region has 16 residues. Here the CDR3 DNA reads TGTGCCAGCAGCCAAGACCTAGCGGGGTACCAAGAGACCCAGTACTTC. Translation gives CASSQDLAGYQETQYF.

This clone appeared once. The chain has TRBV15 and TRBJ1-2, with D uncertain. Germline loops: CDR1 LNHNV, CDR2 YYDKDF (reference sequence). The CDR3 runs 13 residues. The ends were cut back, 1 base at V and 6 bases at J, with 9 bases in the middle. Written as DNA, the CDR3 is TGTGCCACCAGCAGAGTATCGGGGAATGGCTACACCTTC. Its protein is CATSRVSGNGYTF.

The chain employs TRBV7-9 and TRBJ1-3; 8 nucleotides line up with TRBD1. The junction had 6 bases not matched to a gene; V was cut back by 5 bases and J by 3 bases. Germline assignment: CDR1 SEHNR and CDR2 FQNEAQ (reference sequence). The CDR3 spans 15 residues. CDR3 nucleotides: TGTGCCAGCAGCCACGACAGGGGACGTGGAAACACCATATATTTT. Encoded protein: CASSHDRGRGNTIYF.

The genes are TRBV19 and TRBJ1-1, with 10 bases lining up with TRBD1. Trimming removed 5 bases from V and 5 bases from J; junction bases left unmatched: 8. The germline V gene has CDR1 LNHDA and CDR2 SQIVND (reference sequence). CDR3 length equals 15 residues. CDR3 region: CASSDLPGQGTEAFF. The DNA of the CDR3 is TGTGCCAGTAGTGACTTACCGGGACAGGGGACTGAAGCTTTCTTT.

CDR3 residues: CASTQGGHSYNEQFF. In DNA form, the CDR3 reads TGTGCCAGCACCCAGGGGGGCCACTCCTACAATGAGCAGTTCTTC. This sequence joins TRBV13 and TRBJ2-1; possible D gene TRBD1, 7 bases. Trimming left V 7 bases short and J 0 bases short, with 13 bases between. The CDR3 runs to 15 residues. Looked up from germline, CDR1 is PRHDT and CDR2 is FYEKMQ (reference sequence).